Listed here are 20 T cell receptor beta chains from one sample, sequenced in a study of memory CD4+ T cells and cytomegalovirus serostatus. Clones were sequenced by immunoSEQ multiplex PCR, and TCRdb holds only the in-frame ones, with some missing. The sample includes around 57,000 clones, 80% seen only once; the top ten take around 0.58%. Single viable CD3+CD4+CD8-CD45RO+ cells were sorted as the memory CD4+ T cells. The sample comprised memory CD4+ T cells from blood. The source of these receptors is an adult in good health and CMV-seronegative. Some clones in this sample may be carry-over from other donors' samples.

The chain couples TRBV7-2 to TRBJ1-1; D unclear. The V gene's germline CDR1 is SGHTA and CDR2 FQGNSA. V lost 5 bases to trimming and J lost 4 bases, with 14 bases between them. The CDR3 runs to 14 residues. The CDR3 sequence: CASSLRTRGTEAFF. CDR3 sequence (DNA): TGTGCCAGCAGCCTACGGACTCGAGGCACTGAAGCTTTCTTT.

J is TRBJ2-1 and V is TRBV11-3; 9 nucleotides match TRBD1. The length of the CDR3 is 16 residues. V trimming: 0 bases; J trimming: 12 bases; junction bases outside the gene matches: 12. Germline V gene data show CDR1 as SGHNT and CDR2 as YENEEA. The CDR3 here is CASSLDGGTGISGQFF. The CDR3 region has the DNA TGTGCCAGCAGCTTAGATGGCGGGACAGGGATATCGGGGCAGTTCTTC.

This clone was seen more than once but under ten times. This sequence joins TRBV11-2 and TRBJ1-1; 7 positions agree with TRBD1. V lost 5 bases to trimming and J lost 8 bases; unmatched junction nucleotides: 8. Germline CDR1 reads SGHAT; CDR2 reads FQNNGV. The CDR3 has 13 amino acids. Here the CDR3 reads CASSTGTAWEAFF. In DNA form, the CDR3 reads TGTGCCAGCAGCACCGGGACAGCCTGGGAAGCTTTCTTT.

The J gene is TRBJ2-5, the V gene TRBV18; tentative D call: TRBD2 (6 bases). Trimming cost V 4 bases and J 5 bases, with 20 bases left between them. CDR1 and CDR2 (germline): KGHSH, LQKENI. The CDR3 extends over 16 amino acids. The CDR3 DNA sequence: TGTGCCAGCTCACGGAATTCCGGGAACGGAGGGGAGACCCAGTACTTC. Protein product: CASSRNSGNGGETQYF.

The V call is TRBV20-1, the J call TRBJ1-5; D ambiguous. Germline V CDR1 and CDR2: DFQATT, SNEGSKA (reference sequence). V lost 0 bases to trimming and J lost 11 bases, with 8 bases between them. This CDR3 is built from 11 residues. CDR3 nucleotides: TGCAGTGCTAGAGATAGGAGGGCCCAGCATTTT. Translation gives CSARDRRAQHF.

The chain is built from TRBV5-1 and TRBJ1-2, with 11 bases lining up with TRBD1. Germline CDR1 is SGHRS and CDR2 is YFSETQ. This CDR3 is 15 amino acids long. The junction had 2 bases not matched to a gene; V was cut back by 0 bases and J by 4 bases. The CDR3 bases are TGCGCCAGCAGCTTGGGGACAGGGGGCGCCTATGGCTACACCTTC. It specifies CASSLGTGGAYGYTF.

This clone was found once. The chain links TRBV5-1 to TRBJ2-7; tentative D call: TRBD2 (5 bases). Germline CDR1 SGHRS, CDR2 YFSETQ. V was trimmed by 3 bases and J by 1 base, leaving 11 bases between them. The CDR3 spans 14 residues. CDR3 in DNA: TGCGCCAGCAGCTCGGACTCATTATCCTACGAGCAGTACTTC. Translated, it gives CASSSDSLSYEQYF.

This chain joins TRBV5-1 and TRBJ2-1; the match to TRBD2 covers 7 bases. The CDR3 has 15 residues. Trimming removed 5 bases from V and 0 bases from J; junction bases left unmatched: 5. Looked up from germline, CDR1 is SGHRS and CDR2 is YFSETQ. The CDR3 region is CASRVSGNSYNEQFF. CDR3 in DNA: TGCGCCAGCAGAGTGAGCGGGAACTCCTACAATGAGCAGTTCTTC.

This chain joins TRBV9 and TRBJ1-3, with TRBD1 as a possible D gene (5 bases). Germline-derived CDR1 and CDR2 are SGDLS and YYNGEE. The CDR3 consists of 15 residues. V was cut by 0 bases and J by 4 bases, with 11 bases left in between. DNA for the CDR3: TGTGCCAGCAGCGTAGACGGGGCGCGAGGAAACACCATATATTTT. Its protein product is CASSVDGARGNTIYF.

V is TRBV6-5 and J is TRBJ1-1; D remains ambiguous. The germline gives CDR1 MNHEY, CDR2 SVGAGI. The V and J ends lost 0 bases and 8 bases respectively, with 10 bases between them. This CDR3 is built from 13 residues. The CDR3 loop reads CASSYSGAREAFF. In nucleotides, the CDR3 is TGTGCCAGCAGTTACTCGGGTGCAAGGGAAGCTTTCTTT.

The genes are TRBV30 and TRBJ2-7; possibly TRBD1 for D (6 bases). V lost 2 bases and J lost 0, with 20 bases in between. CDR3 length equals 17 residues. Germline V CDR1 and CDR2: GTSNPN, SVGIG (reference sequence). CDR3 sequence reads: CAWSPSTGPTSSYEQYF. In DNA form, the CDR3 reads TGTGCCTGGAGTCCTTCGACAGGCCCAACTTCCTCCTACGAGCAGTACTTC.

V is TRBV18 and J is TRBJ2-7; D gene ambiguous. The CDR3 is 15 amino acids. Germline CDR1 and CDR2: KGHSH and LQKENI. Trimming pared 2 bases from V and 2 bases from J, leaving 13 bases between. CDR3 in amino acids: CASSPGPTPPYEQYF. The CDR3 bases are TGTGCCAGCTCACCAGGGCCCACGCCCCCCTACGAGCAGTACTTC.

The chain combines TRBV7-9 with TRBJ2-7; a possible D gene is TRBD2 (6 bases). From germline, CDR1 is SEHNR and CDR2 FQNEAQ (reference sequence). The CDR3 is 16 amino acids. Trimming cost V 1 base and J 7 bases, with 20 bases left between them. The CDR3 nucleotides read TGTGCCAGCAGCTTAGGGTCCGCTAGCGTACGGGAGGAGCAGTACTTC. It is translated as CASSLGSASVREEQYF.

V gene TRBV9 combines with J gene TRBJ2-7, with 10 bases matching TRBD1. The CDR3 runs 14 residues. CDR1 and CDR2 from the germline V gene are SGDLS and YYNGEE. Trimming cost V 2 bases and J 3 bases; bases outside gene matches: 2. The CDR3 DNA follows: TGTGCCAGCAGCGTGACAGGGGGCAGCTACGAGCAGTACTTC. Protein: CASSVTGGSYEQYF.

The rearrangement uses TRBV7-9 and TRBJ1-1; 7 nucleotides match TRBD1. This CDR3 contains 13 residues. V lost 6 bases to trimming and J lost 10 bases; unmatched junction nucleotides: 11. Germline V gives CDR1 SEHNR, CDR2 FQNEAQ (reference sequence). CDR3 loop: CASRHGAGGGAFF. As DNA, the CDR3 is TGTGCCAGCAGACACGGAGCAGGGGGAGGAGCTTTCTTT.

The chain is built from TRBV19 and TRBJ1-2; 11 bases are a match to TRBD1. The V gene end was trimmed by 10 bases and the J gene end by 7 bases; junction bases not matched to a gene: 8. CDR3 size: 13 residues. Germline V lookup: CDR1 LNHDA, CDR2 SQIVND (reference sequence). The CDR3 DNA follows: TGTGCCACCCAAATGGGGACAGGGGGTGGCTACACCTTC. Its translation: CATQMGTGGGYTF.

This chain uses TRBV27 with TRBJ2-3; D is uncertain. Germline-derived CDR1 and CDR2 are MNHEY and SMNVEV (reference sequence). V lost 5 bases and J lost 0, with 15 bases in between. The length of the CDR3 is 16 residues. DNA for the CDR3: TGTGCCAGCAGTAAAACCATAGCACCAAGCACAGATACGCAGTATTTT. Translating it yields CASSKTIAPSTDTQYF.

This clone was seen once. The rearrangement joins TRBV10-3 to TRBJ2-7; 8 bases map to TRBD1. The CDR3 consists of 15 residues. Germline trimming cut 4 bases from V and 6 bases from J; bases unmatched to any gene: 11. Germline CDR1 ENHRY, CDR2 SYGVKD. CDR3 sequence: CAISGGLDRVPEQYF. CDR3 DNA sequence: TGTGCCATCAGTGGGGGTTTGGACAGGGTCCCCGAGCAGTACTTC.

The rearrangement uses TRBV5-5 and TRBJ1-2; 9 positions match TRBD1. This CDR3 comprises 17 residues. J lost 2 bases, V lost 0 bases, and 8 bases had no gene match. CDR1 and CDR2 from the germline V gene are SGHKS and YYEKEE (reference sequence). CDR3 sequence (DNA): TGTGCCAGCAGCTTGGCCCCCCGGGACAGGGTAAACTATGGCTACACCTTC. Protein: CASSLAPRDRVNYGYTF.

This chain joins TRBV11-2 and TRBJ1-1; the D gene is possibly TRBD1 (5 bases). The CDR3 consists of 14 residues. Germline CDR1 is SGHAT and CDR2 is FQNNGV. The germline V and J ends were trimmed by 0 bases and 9 bases, with 14 bases remaining between them. The CDR3 protein is CASSLDGGGLQAFF. Written as DNA, the CDR3 is TGTGCCAGCAGCTTAGATGGGGGGGGGTTGCAAGCTTTCTTT.